This T cell receptor (beta chain) came from a study of cytomegalovirus exposure and HLA in healthy donors. 60 Vbeta and 13 Jbeta primers were used in PCR. Using immunoSEQ multiplex PCR, the repertoire was profiled, and TCRdb retains in-frame clones only, with some absent. The data hold about 140,000 clones, with roughly 77% observed a single time. The germline gives CDR1 MGHRA, CDR2 YSYEKL. The CDR3 consists of 17 residues. V lost 2 bases, J lost 3 bases, and 6 bases stayed unmatched. The J gene is TRBJ2-1, the V gene TRBV4-1; 11 positions agree with TRBD2. This TCR was recovered from a female donor in good health and CMV-seronegative. Sequencing input: PBMCs. The CDR3 bases are TGCGCCAGCAGCCAACGGGCTAGCGGGAGGATCTACAATGAGCAGTTCTTC. Its protein product is CASSQRASGRIYNEQFF.